This TCR beta chain was sequenced during a study of beta chain features in type 1 diabetes. Overall study findings and caveats: Researchers could not determine here whether HLA type influences TCRB rearrangement. All four CD4+ subsets of Type 1 diabetes patients contained TCRB CDR3s that were moderately but significantly shorter. More deletions and fewer insertions at VDJ junctions were seen in type 1 diabetes patients.

This clone was observed a few times. The antigen remains undetermined. The sample contains more than one DNA sequence encoding this CDR3. Expressed TCRB transcripts were sequenced after all isolated RNA was converted to cDNA. Here immunoSEQ multiplex PCR was the method, and the copy in TCRdb shows in-frame clones only, minus some. The sample lists approximately 160,000 clones, about a tenth seen once, with under 0.55% in the top ten. Germline lookup yields CDR1 SGHTA and CDR2 FQGNSA. CDR3 length equals 13 residues. Trimming took off 1 base at V and 2 bases at J, with 5 bases between the two ends. Every donor provided one heparinised blood draw, which averaged roughly 120 mL.

Sequencing input: central memory CD4+ T cells from blood. The chain uses TRBV7-2 and TRBJ2-5, with D tentatively TRBD1 (5 bases). The TCR sequence derives from a man younger than 40 with type 1 diabetes. The CDR3 protein is CASSLDRQETQYF. The CDR3 DNA reads TGTGCCAGCAGCTTAGACAGGCAAGAGACCCAGTACTTC.